This is a list of T cell receptor beta chains from one sample in a study of blood T cell repertoires in COVID-19. TCRdb's table, derived via immunoSEQ multiplex PCR, lists solely in-frame clones and lacks some. The data contain fewer than 120,000 clones, roughly 85% of them singletons. Sequences were obtained from peripheral blood. These receptors originate from a woman of 80 years or more with active or convalescent COVID-19. CDR3s include the opening cysteine and the closing phenylalanine or tryptophan. Fields, in order: D gene, clone size, V gene, J gene, CDR3 protein, CDR3 DNA. A D gene is named only where the DNA matches it firmly. Size tells how often a clone was seen (once, few, many) or the class of an expanded clone, and some rows leave it out.

TRBD1,few,TRBV5-8,TRBJ1-5,CASSLWDRVQPQHF,TGTGCCAGCAGCTTATGGGACAGGGTTCAGCCCCAGCATTTT
TRBD2,-,TRBV4-2,TRBJ2-2,CASSVPGAIAGAGELFF,TGTGCCAGCAGCGTTCCGGGCGCAATAGCGGGAGCCGGGGAGCTGTTTTTT
-,-,TRBV7-3,TRBJ2-2,CASRSDFNTGELFF,TGTGCCAGCAGGTCGGACTTTAACACCGGGGAGCTGTTTTTT
-,once,TRBV6-4,TRBJ1-6,CASGAGLNSPLHF,TGTGCCAGCGGCGCAGGGTTAAATTCACCCCTCCACTTT
-,-,TRBV18,TRBJ1-2,CASSPARDSYGYTF,TGTGCCAGCTCACCGGCGAGGGATAGCTATGGCTACACCTTC
-,-,TRBV18,TRBJ2-7,CASSPGYGGLEQYF,TGTGCCAGCTCACCAGGCTACGGGGGTTTAGAGCAGTACTTC
TRBD2,-,TRBV5-1,TRBJ2-1,CASSWGLAGGGYNEQFF,TGCGCCAGCAGCTGGGGACTAGCGGGAGGGGGTTACAATGAGCAGTTCTTC
-,few,TRBV18,TRBJ2-7,CASSPSRTAYEQYF,TGTGCCAGCTCACCATCAAGAACTGCCTACGAGCAGTACTTC
-,-,TRBV15,TRBJ2-1,CATSRDPIGSYNEQFF,TGTGCCACCAGCAGAGATCCAATCGGCTCCTACAATGAGCAGTTCTTC
TRBD2,-,TRBV2,TRBJ2-1,CASSGWREAYNEQFF,TGTGCCAGCAGTGGGTGGCGGGAGGCCTACAATGAGCAGTTCTTC
TRBD1,-,TRBV5-5,TRBJ1-5,CASSPRTGVWPQHF,TGTGCCAGCAGCCCCCGGACAGGGGTTTGGCCCCAGCATTTT
TRBD2,few,TRBV7-3,TRBJ2-5,CASTQSYGLAGWETQYF,TGTGCCAGCACCCAATCCTACGGACTAGCGGGATGGGAGACCCAGTACTTC
TRBD2,-,TRBV19,TRBJ2-7,CASSPKRTSGSSYEQYF,TGTGCCAGTAGTCCAAAAAGGACTAGCGGGAGCTCCTACGAGCAGTACTTC
-,-,TRBV18,TRBJ2-5,CASSPLTGHQETQYF,TGTGCCAGCTCACCCTTGACAGGCCATCAAGAGACCCAGTACTTC
TRBD2,-,TRBV5-4,TRBJ2-3,CASSFPGGEDTQYF,TGTGCCAGCAGCTTCCCGGGGGGGGAAGATACGCAGTATTTT
-,-,TRBV6-5,TRBJ2-1,CASSSGLPYNEQFF,TGTGCCAGCAGTTCGGGTTTACCCTACAATGAGCAGTTCTTC
-,-,TRBV14,TRBJ1-1,CASSQEGRGTEAFF,TGTGCCAGCAGCCAAGAAGGTAGGGGCACTGAAGCTTTCTTT
TRBD2,-,TRBV29-1,TRBJ2-3,CSVRGVGGREFTDTQYF,TGCAGCGTCCGAGGAGTGGGAGGGCGTGAGTTTACAGATACGCAGTATTTT
-,once,TRBV2,TRBJ1-1,CATNTGNTEAFF,TGTGCCACTAATACGGGAAACACTGAAGCTTTCTTT
TRBD1,few,TRBV11-3,TRBJ2-3,CASSLGGGLDTQYF,TGTGCCAGCAGCTTAGGAGGGGGCCTAGATACGCAGTATTTT
TRBD1,once,TRBV20-1,TRBJ1-2,CSASAARQGTNYGYTF,TGCAGTGCTAGTGCGGCCAGACAGGGGACTAACTATGGCTACACCTTC
TRBD1,-,TRBV6-5,TRBJ2-7,CASIGQGPFYEQYF,TGTGCCAGCATTGGACAGGGCCCTTTCTACGAGCAGTACTTC
-,-,TRBV21-1,TRBJ1-6,CASAGLLRSYNSPLHF,TGTGCCAGCGCGGGACTCCTCCGCTCCTATAATTCACCCCTCCACTTT
TRBD2,-,TRBV4-1,TRBJ2-7,CASSQDPTSGAYEQYF,TGCGCCAGCAGCCAAGATCCCACTAGCGGGGCCTACGAGCAGTACTTC
TRBD1,-,TRBV19,TRBJ2-7,CASSPGTGSFPRYEQYF,TGTGCCAGTAGTCCCGGGACAGGGTCGTTTCCCCGCTACGAGCAGTACTTC
-,-,TRBV5-1,TRBJ1-3,CASSVSGTLGNTIYF,TGCGCCAGCAGCGTATCCGGGACACTAGGAAACACCATATATTTT
-,-,TRBV28,TRBJ1-2,CASSLQGYGYTF,TGTGCCAGCAGTTTACAGGGCTATGGCTACACCTTC
-,few,TRBV7-8,TRBJ1-6,CASSNQGPPNSPLHF,TGTGCCAGCAGTAATCAGGGGCCCCCCAATTCACCCCTCCACTTT
TRBD2,-,TRBV18,TRBJ2-5,CASSPGREGRETQYF,TGTGCCAGCTCACCAGGGCGGGAGGGCCGTGAGACCCAGTACTTC
TRBD2,once,TRBV6-4,TRBJ2-3,CASGFSGSGTQYF,TGTGCCAGCGGATTTAGCGGGAGTGGTACGCAGTATTTT
TRBD1,-,TRBV27,TRBJ2-7,CASTSPGQGTYEQYF,TGTGCCAGCACCTCACCGGGACAGGGAACCTACGAGCAGTACTTC
TRBD1,-,TRBV10-3,TRBJ1-1,CAISEHGDRGGDTEAFF,TGTGCCATCAGTGAGCACGGGGACAGGGGAGGAGACACTGAAGCTTTCTTT
-,-,TRBV30,TRBJ2-3,CAWSGGLTQYF,TGTGCCTGGAGTGGGGGGCTGACGCAGTATTTT
-,-,TRBV6-6,TRBJ2-1,CASSPTGPFGEQFF,TGTGCCAGCAGTCCCACAGGGCCTTTCGGCGAGCAGTTCTTC
TRBD1,-,TRBV19,TRBJ2-1,CASSIWTGGNEQFF,TGTGCCAGTAGTATTTGGACAGGGGGCAATGAGCAGTTCTTC